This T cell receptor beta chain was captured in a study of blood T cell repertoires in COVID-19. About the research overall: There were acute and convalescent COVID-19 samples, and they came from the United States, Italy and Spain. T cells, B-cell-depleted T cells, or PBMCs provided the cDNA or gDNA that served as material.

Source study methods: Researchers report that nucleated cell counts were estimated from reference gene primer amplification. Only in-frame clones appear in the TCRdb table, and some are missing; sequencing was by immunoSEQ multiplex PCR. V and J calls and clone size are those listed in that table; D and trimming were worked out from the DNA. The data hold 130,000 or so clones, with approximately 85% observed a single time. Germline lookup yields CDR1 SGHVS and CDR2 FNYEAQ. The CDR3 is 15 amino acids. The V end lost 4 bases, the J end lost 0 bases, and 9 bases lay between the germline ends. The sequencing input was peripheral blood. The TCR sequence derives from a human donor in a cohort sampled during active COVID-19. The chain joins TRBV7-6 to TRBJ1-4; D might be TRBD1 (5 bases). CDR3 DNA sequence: TGTGCCAGCAGCTCCACAGGATCAACTAATGAAAAACTGTTTTTT. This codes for CASSSTGSTNEKLFF. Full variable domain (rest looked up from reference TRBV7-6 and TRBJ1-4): GAGVSQSPRYKVTKRGQDVALRCDPISGHVSLYWYRQALGQGPEFLTYFNYEAQQDKSGLPNDRFSAERPEGSISTLTIQRTEQRDSAMYRCASSSTGSTNEKLFFGSGTQLSVL.